The 8 T cell receptor beta chains given below trace back to one sample, sequenced in a study of regulatory T cells in long-lasting Graves disease. Noted time point: persistent/refractory GD, antithyroid drugs over 5 years with positive TRAb. The TCR library was made from RNA extracted from PBMCs. CDR3-region Arm-PCR and iRepertoire HTBI primers produced the TCR beta libraries. TCRdb passed the multiplex PCR reads through MiXCR, listing each CDR3 protein once. Of about 470,000 distinct CDR3 sequences in the sample, roughly 21% were seen once. Specimen: peripheral blood mononuclear cells (PBMCs), collected when the disease was refractory, from a patient treated with antithyroid drugs. These receptors were collected from a female donor with Graves disease.

Ten or more counts support this clonotype. The chain recombines TRBV28 with TRBJ1-5, with a possible D match to TRBD1 (6 bases). The CDR3 sequence is 18 residues long. Germline-derived CDR1 and CDR2 are MDHEN and SYDVKM. With 2 bases removed from V and 0 bases from J, the gap between germline ends came to 17 bases. CDR3 DNA: TGTGCCAGCAGTTTAGGGGTTGTGGGACACTATAGCAATCAGCCCCAGCATTTT. It codes for CASSLGVVGHYSNQPQHF.

This clonotype was recorded at least ten times. V and J are TRBV6-1 and TRBJ1-2; TRBD1 agrees at 8 bases. Trimming at V came to 9 bases and at J to 2 bases, leaving 8 bases not matched to a gene. This CDR3 is 14 amino acids long. Germline V gene sequence: CDR1 MNHNS, CDR2 SASEGT. The CDR3 DNA reads TGTGCCAGTAAAAGACAGGGGAGCAACTATGGCTACACCTTC. Translated: CASKRQGSNYGYTF.

A few counts support this clonotype. The chain has TRBV11-2 and TRBJ2-7; tentatively, D is TRBD1 (5 bases). Deletions cut 1 base from V and 2 bases from J, with 9 bases between. This CDR3 is built from 14 residues. Germline CDR1 and CDR2: SGHAT and FQNNGV. The CDR3 DNA follows: TGTGCCAGCAGCTTAGTCCCAGGGACCTACGAGCAGTACTTC. It yields the protein CASSLVPGTYEQYF. The full variable domain, completed using reference TRBV11-2 and TRBJ2-7, is EAGVAQSPRYKIIEKRQSVAFWCNPISGHATLYWYQQILGQGPKLLIQFQNNGVVDDSQLPKDRFSAERLKGVDSTLKIQPAKLEDSAVYLCASSLVPGTYEQYFGPGTRLTVT.

This clonotype was seen repeatedly, ten times or more. The chain links TRBV15 to TRBJ2-5; weak D call: TRBD2 (6 bases). Germline V CDR1 and CDR2: LNHNV, YYDKDF (reference sequence). This CDR3 spans 15 amino acids. V was cut by 0 bases and J by 3 bases, with 11 bases left in between. The CDR3 DNA follows: TGTGCCACCAGCAGAGACCCCGGGGGTGAAGAGACCCAGTACTTC. As protein: CATSRDPGGEETQYF.

In this sample, this clonotype turned up many times. The CDR3 region is CASREQGWVTEAFF. CDR3 DNA sequence: TGTGCCAGCAGGGAACAGGGGTGGGTTACTGAAGCTTTCTTT. This chain uses TRBV28 with TRBJ1-1, with TRBD1 identical over 7 bases. This CDR3 has 14 amino acids. Germline CDR1 and CDR2: MDHEN and SYDVKM. V shed 6 bases and J 5 bases; nucleotides not matched to a gene: 9.

J is TRBJ2-7 and V is TRBV20-1; 7 bases match TRBD2. V was clipped by 1 base and J by 4 bases; unmatched bases: 7. The CDR3 consists of 14 residues. Per the germline V gene, CDR1 is DFQATT and CDR2 is SNEGSKA (reference sequence). The CDR3 DNA sequence: TGCAGTGCTAGAGCGACTAGCAGTAATTACGAGCAGTACTTC. This translates into CSARATSSNYEQYF.

This clonotype was seen at least ten times. The chain links TRBV24-1 to TRBJ1-5; TRBD1 is a possible D gene (5 bases). Trimming cost V 2 bases and J 8 bases, with 18 bases left between them. The CDR3 loop spans 16 amino acids. Germline V CDR1 and CDR2: KGHDR, SFDVKD. CDR3 sequence reads: CATSDSGTGVLEPQHF. CDR3 bases: TGTGCCACCAGTGATTCCGGGACTGGGGTCCTTGAGCCCCAGCATTTT.

This clonotype has ten or more counts. The rearrangement joins TRBV6-5 to TRBJ2-5; D gene uncertain. Per the germline V gene, CDR1 is MNHEY and CDR2 is SVGAGI. CDR3 size: 14 residues. V lost 1 base and J lost 2, with 8 bases in between. CDR3 protein: CASSYLLDQETQYF. DNA for the CDR3: TGTGCCAGCAGTTACTTATTAGATCAAGAGACCCAGTACTTC.